This is a list of T cell receptor beta chains from one sample in a study of PD-1 blockade in classical Hodgkin lymphoma. Measured with immunoSEQ multiplex PCR; TCRdb has only the in-frame clones, and not every one. Of roughly 16,000 clones in the sample, 92% were seen once. Sequencing was carried out using CD4+ T cells from blood. Receptors originate from a human donor with classical Hodgkin lymphoma. Both conserved end residues are part of each CDR3. Fields, in order: clone size, V gene, D gene, J gene, CDR3 DNA, CDR3 protein. D genes are given only for firm matches. Clone size is not always given. Where it is, it says once, few, many or a class for expanded clones.

NA	TRBV19	TRBD1	TRBJ1-1	TGTGCCAGCGCCCGACAGGGGACGTCTGAAGCTTTCTTT	CASARQGTSEAFF
NA	TRBV19	TRBD2	TRBJ2-3	TGTGCCTTCCCGGGACTAGCGGCTAGCACAGATACGCAGTATTTT	CAFPGLAASTDTQYF
NA	TRBV5-4	TRBD1	TRBJ1-1	TGTGCCAGCAGTTTACAGGGGGACACTGAAGCTTTCTTT	CASSLQGDTEAFF
NA	TRBV28	NA	TRBJ2-7	TGTGCCAGCAGTAGACATTTTGGGGACGAGCAGTACTTC	CASSRHFGDEQYF
NA	TRBV28	NA	TRBJ2-1	TGTGCCAGCAGTCCAACTGGGGGTCCGACCCACCGTTACAATGAGCAGTTCTTC	CASSPTGGPTHRYNEQFF
NA	TRBV7-8	NA	TRBJ1-1	TGTGCCAGCAGCTTGTCCGGGAGCCCGACTGAAGCTTTCTTT	CASSLSGSPTEAFF
NA	TRBV9	NA	TRBJ1-6	TGTGCCAGCAGCGTGAGGATATGGGATTCACCCCTCCACTTT	CASSVRIWDSPLHF
NA	TRBV6-5	NA	TRBJ2-2	TGTGCCAGCAGTTACGGGTGGGACACCGGGGAGCTGTTTTTT	CASSYGWDTGELFF
once	TRBV5-4	NA	TRBJ2-5	TGTGCCAGCAGCTGGGGTCAAGAGACCCAGTACTTC	CASSWGQETQYF
few	TRBV19	NA	TRBJ1-1	TGTGCCAGTAGTATACGGGGGGGGTCTGAAGCTTTCTTT	CASSIRGGSEAFF
NA	TRBV28	NA	TRBJ2-1	TGTGCCAGCAGTCAATCACCCAGGGCGAATGAGCAGTTCTTC	CASSQSPRANEQFF
NA	TRBV18	NA	TRBJ1-1	TGTGCCAGCTCACCACCGAGAGGGTACCGCACCACTGAAGCTTTCTTT	CASSPPRGYRTTEAFF
NA	TRBV30	TRBD2	TRBJ2-5	TGTGCCTGGATTGCCGGGGGGAAGACCCAGTACTTC	CAWIAGGKTQYF
few	TRBV18	NA	TRBJ1-5	TGTGCCAGCTCACCACGGGGTGCGGGGCCCCAGCATTTT	CASSPRGAGPQHF
NA	TRBV15	NA	TRBJ1-5	TGTGCCACCAGCACCGGTATGGGGGGAATTCAGCCCCAGCATTTT	CATSTGMGGIQPQHF
NA	TRBV12-5	NA	TRBJ2-1	TGTGCTAGTGGTTCTCCGGGGGTCTACAATGAGCAGTTCTTC	CASGSPGVYNEQFF
NA	TRBV14	TRBD2	TRBJ2-7	TGTGCCAGCAGCCAAGGTCTAGCGGGAGGGCCGGGCGAGCAGTACTTC	CASSQGLAGGPGEQYF
NA	TRBV7-9	NA	TRBJ2-5	TGTGCCGCGATCGCGACAGGAGGCCAAGAGACCCAGTACTTC	CAAIATGGQETQYF
NA	TRBV10-2	NA	TRBJ1-4	TGCGCCAGCAGTGATTGGAACAATGACGAAAAACTGTTTTTT	CASSDWNNDEKLFF
NA	TRBV14	NA	TRBJ2-3	TGTGCCAGCAGCCAAGGGCGCCTAGCTCCTAGCACAGATACGCAGTATTTT	CASSQGRLAPSTDTQYF
NA	TRBV9	NA	TRBJ1-4	TGTGCCAGCAGCGTCGGAGGAACTAATGAAAAACTGTTTTTT	CASSVGGTNEKLFF
NA	TRBV19	TRBD2	TRBJ2-1	TGTGCCAGTAGTACCCCCAGGGTAGCGGGAGGGTTTGAGCAGTTCTTC	CASSTPRVAGGFEQFF
NA	TRBV11-2	TRBD2	TRBJ2-1	TGTGCCAGCAGCTTAGCTACGGGACTAGCGGGCTTTAATGAGCAGTTCTTC	CASSLATGLAGFNEQFF
NA	TRBV10-3	TRBD1	TRBJ2-5	TGTGCCATCAGTCCGGGACAGGGGCGGGGAGAGACCCAGTACTTC	CAISPGQGRGETQYF
NA	TRBV18	NA	TRBJ1-2	TGTGCCAGCTCACCACAGCAGGGTATGGACGATGGCTACACCTTC	CASSPQQGMDDGYTF
once	TRBV5-1	NA	TRBJ2-1	TGCGCCAGCAGTGAGGGGGGAACCTACAATGAGCAGTTCTTC	CASSEGGTYNEQFF
NA	TRBV28	NA	TRBJ2-5	TGTGCCAGCAGAACGCCTAAACAGGGGAGGGAGACCCAGTACTTC	CASRTPKQGRETQYF
NA	TRBV27	NA	TRBJ1-2	TGTGCCAGCAGTCCCCACCTCGCCTTGGGCTACACCTTC	CASSPHLALGYTF
NA	TRBV28	NA	TRBJ1-3	TGTGCCAGCAGGCCCGGGGGCGCTGGAAACACCATATATTTT	CASRPGGAGNTIYF
NA	TRBV25-1	NA	TRBJ2-7	TGTGCCAGCAGTGAATCAAACACGGGATACGAGCAGTACTTC	CASSESNTGYEQYF
NA	TRBV5-6	NA	TRBJ1-1	TGTGCCAGCAGCGGGGTCACTGAAGCTTTCTTT	CASSGVTEAFF
NA	TRBV5-1	TRBD2	TRBJ2-3	TGCGCCAGTGGAGCGGGGCGCCGCACAGATACGCAGTATTTT	CASGAGRRTDTQYF
NA	TRBV10-1	NA	TRBJ2-7	TGCGCCAGCAGTAGGAACTCCTACGAGCAGTACTTC	CASSRNSYEQYF
NA	TRBV6-1	NA	TRBJ2-3	TGTGCCAGCAGTGGGAGGGGCCTTTGGAGCACAGATACGCAGTATTTT	CASSGRGLWSTDTQYF
NA	TRBV13	TRBD1	TRBJ1-5	TGTGCCAGCAGCTTGACAGGGGGCTCGATAGTAAGCAATCAGCCCCAGCATTTT	CASSLTGGSIVSNQPQHF
NA	TRBV7-9	NA	TRBJ1-3	TGTGCCAGCAGCTTACCTCTCAGGGTGCGGGGAAACACCATATATTTT	CASSLPLRVRGNTIYF
NA	TRBV15	TRBD2	TRBJ2-1	TGTGCCACCAGCAGAGTAGGGCTAGCGGGAGTAGGGGATGAGCAGTTCTTC	CATSRVGLAGVGDEQFF
NA	TRBV7-9	NA	TRBJ1-1	TGTGCCAGCAGCGACGACAGGAGAGCTTTCTTT	CASSDDRRAFF
NA	TRBV5-1	NA	TRBJ2-4	TGCGCCAGCAGCTTGGAAACTAGCTGGAACATTCAGTACTTC	CASSLETSWNIQYF
NA	TRBV28	TRBD1	TRBJ1-5	TGTGCCACCTACCCAGGGGGCGGTCAGCCCCAGCATTTT	CATYPGGGQPQHF
NA	TRBV19	TRBD1	TRBJ1-1	TGTGCCAGTAGATCCCCAGGGGGCACTGAAGCTTTCTTT	CASRSPGGTEAFF
NA	TRBV5-1	TRBD2	TRBJ2-2	TGCGCCAGCAGCCCTAGCGGGAGGGCCCCCGGGGAGCTGTTTTTT	CASSPSGRAPGELFF
NA	TRBV11-3	NA	TRBJ2-2	TGTGCCAGCAGCTTCTCGGGTTCGAACACCGGGGAGCTGTTTTTT	CASSFSGSNTGELFF
NA	TRBV19	NA	TRBJ2-7	TGTGCCAGTAAGATCCACTTCAAGGTCGGCGATACGGATTACGAGCAGTACTTC	CASKIHFKVGDTDYEQYF
NA	TRBV10-3	TRBD1	TRBJ1-2	TGTGCCATCAGTACAGGGGATGGTGGCTACACCTTC	CAISTGDGGYTF
NA	TRBV5-1	TRBD2	TRBJ2-7	TGCGCCAGCAGCGTGGGACTAGCGAGTTACGAGCAGTACTTC	CASSVGLASYEQYF
NA	TRBV7-2	NA	TRBJ2-7	TGTGCCAGCAGCTTGGGAGGGGGGACAGCTTACTTC	CASSLGGGTAYF
once	TRBV28	TRBD2	TRBJ2-2	TGTGCCAGCAGCTATCTAACTAGCGGGAGGATCGGGGAGCTGTTTTTT	CASSYLTSGRIGELFF
few	TRBV7-8	NA	TRBJ1-5	TGTGCCAGCAGCCCTACCGGAGGGGGACGGCAGCCCCAGCATTTT	CASSPTGGGRQPQHF
NA	TRBV9	NA	TRBJ1-2	TGTGCCAGCAGCGTAGGGGGGAGCGCGGGCTATGGCTACACCTTC	CASSVGGSAGYGYTF
NA	TRBV15	NA	TRBJ2-2	TGTGCCACCAGCAGAGACTATACCACAGTTGGGAACACCGGGGAGCTGTTTTTT	CATSRDYTTVGNTGELFF